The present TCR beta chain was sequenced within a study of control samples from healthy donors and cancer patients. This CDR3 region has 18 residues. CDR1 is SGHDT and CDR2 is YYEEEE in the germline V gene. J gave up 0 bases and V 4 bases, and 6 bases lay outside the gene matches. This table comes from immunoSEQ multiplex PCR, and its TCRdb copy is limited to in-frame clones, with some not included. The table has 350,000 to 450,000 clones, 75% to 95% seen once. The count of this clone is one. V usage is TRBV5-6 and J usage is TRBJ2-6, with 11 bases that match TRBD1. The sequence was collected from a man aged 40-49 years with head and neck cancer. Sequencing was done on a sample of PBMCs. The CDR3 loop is CASSTGTGGRSGANVLTF. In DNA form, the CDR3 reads TGTGCCAGCAGCACTGGGACAGGGGGACGCTCTGGGGCCAACGTCCTGACTTTC.